Below, one T cell receptor (beta chain) is given with its context. Measured with immunoSEQ multiplex PCR; TCRdb has only the in-frame clones, and not every one. Seen here are over 110,000 clones, 93% observed once, and the top ten hold approximately 5%. V was trimmed by 0 bases and J by 8 bases, leaving 16 bases between them. The germline V gene has CDR1 LGHNA and CDR2 YSLEER. CDR3 length: 15 residues. The record originates from a study of T cell responses to AZD1222 COVID-19 vaccine. This rearrangement joins TRBV4-3 to TRBJ1-2; D is undetermined. Sequencing used peripheral blood, obtained on day 0 of AZD1222 vaccination. The TCR sequence derives from an adult in good health. CDR3 nucleotides: TGCGCCAGCAGCCAAGATAGCACCCGTCCTGTGGGCTACACCTTC. It codes for CASSQDSTRPVGYTF.